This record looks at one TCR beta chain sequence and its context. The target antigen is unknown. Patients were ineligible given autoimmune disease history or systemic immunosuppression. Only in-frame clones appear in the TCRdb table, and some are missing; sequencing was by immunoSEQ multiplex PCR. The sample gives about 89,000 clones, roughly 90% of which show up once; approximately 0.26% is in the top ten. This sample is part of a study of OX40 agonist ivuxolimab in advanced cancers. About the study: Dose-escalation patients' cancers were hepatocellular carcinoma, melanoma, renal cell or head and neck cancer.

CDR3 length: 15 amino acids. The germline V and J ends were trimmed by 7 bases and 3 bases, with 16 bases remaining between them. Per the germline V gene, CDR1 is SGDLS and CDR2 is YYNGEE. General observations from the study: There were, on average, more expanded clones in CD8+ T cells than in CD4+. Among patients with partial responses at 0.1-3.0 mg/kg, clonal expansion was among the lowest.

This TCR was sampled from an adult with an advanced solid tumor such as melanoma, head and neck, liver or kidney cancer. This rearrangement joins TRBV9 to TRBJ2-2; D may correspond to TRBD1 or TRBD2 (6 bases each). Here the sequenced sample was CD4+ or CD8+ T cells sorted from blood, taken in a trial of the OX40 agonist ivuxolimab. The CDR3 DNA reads TGTGCCAGCGCTTACGGAGGGGGGCACACCGGGGAGCTGTTTTTT. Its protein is CASAYGGGHTGELFF.